The present entry profiles one TCR beta chain with its context. Its antigen is still unknown. The data originate from a study of cytomegalovirus exposure and HLA in healthy donors. Overall study: Most genotyped donors, approximately 81% of fewer than 400, had Caucasian-associated genetic ancestry.

Notes on the study in general: Later findings reportedly placed an Asian-associated ancestry cluster below the approximately 670-donor mean for N-insertions. Across donors, presence/absence analyses took sequencing depth to be roughly uniform. A few chains tied to CMV proved CMV antigen-specific in vitro.

The PCR ran on 60 Vbeta and 13 Jbeta primers. Assay: immunoSEQ multiplex PCR; the TCRdb copy retains only in-frame clones and omits some. The table lists just over 150,000 clones, approximately 84% of them singletons. Sequencing was carried out using PBMCs. The source of this sequence is a man aged 18-30 years in good health and CMV-seropositive.

The CDR3 loop is CASSEQTGAGSPLHF. CDR3 nucleotide sequence: TGTGCCAGCAGTGAACAGACAGGGGCGGGTTCACCCCTCCACTTT. The J gene is TRBJ1-6, the V gene TRBV6-1, with 8 bases aligning to TRBD1. With 2 bases clipped from V and 9 bases from J, the junction kept 6 bases outside the gene matches. Germline V CDR1 and CDR2: MNHNS, SASEGT. The CDR3 has 15 amino acids.